The 13 T cell receptor beta chains given below trace back to one sample, sequenced in a study of CD8 T cells in Susac syndrome. Roughly 0.45 to 1 ug RNA was reverse transcribed with random hexamers. TCRdb reprocessed the immunoSEQ multiplex PCR reads via MiXCR and lists one record per CDR3 protein. Among some 77,000 distinct CDR3 sequences listed, 85% to 95% were seen once. Sequencing input: CD4+ T cells from PBMCs. These receptors were collected from a human donor with Susac syndrome.

V and J are TRBV7-9 and TRBJ2-3, with D hard to call. Germline V gene sequence: CDR1 SEHNR, CDR2 FQNEAQ (reference sequence). This CDR3 region has 13 residues. Trimming pared 2 bases from V and 6 bases from J, leaving 9 bases between. CDR3 DNA sequence: TGTGCCAGCAGCTTACGCCTCGCGGATACGCAGTATTTT. Amino acid sequence: CASSLRLADTQYF.

The rearrangement links TRBV6-5 to TRBJ1-2, with D perhaps TRBD1 (6 bases). Germline CDR1 is MNHEY and CDR2 is SVGAGI. This CDR3 contains 13 residues. Trimming left V 7 bases short and J 2 bases short, with 11 bases between. CDR3 nucleotide sequence: TGTGCCAGCACTCCCGACAGGAACTATGGCTACACCTTC. It codes for CASTPDRNYGYTF.

The chain is built from TRBV29-1 and TRBJ1-3; the D gene is possibly TRBD1 (6 bases). The CDR3 loop spans 13 amino acids. The V end was cut by 6 bases, the J end by 6 bases, with 15 bases between. Looked up from germline, CDR1 is SQVTM and CDR2 is ANQGSEA. This chain's CDR3 is CSVDPTGTNTIYF. For the CDR3, the DNA is TGCAGCGTGGACCCTACAGGGACAAACACCATATATTTT.

The CDR3, as DNA: TGTGCCAGCAGCCAAGGTAGGACAGCCCACAATGAGCAGTTCTTC. Encoded protein: CASSQGRTAHNEQFF. This chain uses TRBV7-2 with TRBJ2-1; D possibly corresponds to TRBD1 (6 bases). This CDR3 has 15 amino acids. From germline, CDR1 is SGHTA and CDR2 FQGNSA. V lost 5 bases and J 5 bases, leaving 16 bases between the germline ends.

This clonotype was counted between two and nine times. The chain combines TRBV20-1 with TRBJ1-5; tentatively, D is TRBD1 (5 bases). Germline-derived CDR1 and CDR2 are DFQATT and SNEGSKA (reference sequence). The CDR3 sequence is 14 residues long. V was trimmed by 2 bases and J by 3 bases, leaving 11 bases between them. CDR3 protein: CSARRGGNNQPQHF. CDR3 in DNA: TGCAGTGCTAGACGGGGGGGAAACAATCAGCCCCAGCATTTT.

V and J are TRBV9 and TRBJ2-4; TRBD2 aligns across 13 bases. Losses at the gene ends were 4 bases for V and 2 bases for J; bases not matched to a gene: 9. CDR1 is SGDLS, CDR2 YYNGEE, per germline. The CDR3 loop spans 18 amino acids. As DNA, the CDR3 is TGTGCCAGCAGCCTCCACGACGGGACTAGCGGGACCAAAAACATTCAGTACTTC. The encoded protein is CASSLHDGTSGTKNIQYF.

The chain joins TRBV29-1 to TRBJ2-3; D is unresolved. The V end lost 4 bases, the J end lost 5 bases, and 13 bases lay between the germline ends. The CDR3 sequence is 13 residues long. The V gene's germline CDR1 is SQVTM and CDR2 ANQGSEA. The CDR3 nucleotides read TGCAGCGTTGGAGGCAGTATCGGAGATACGCAGTATTTT. It translates to CSVGGSIGDTQYF.

The gene calls are TRBV19 and TRBJ2-5, with D hard to call. The CDR3 consists of 13 residues. Germline lookup yields CDR1 LNHDA and CDR2 SQIVND (reference sequence). The ends were cut back, 0 bases at V and 5 bases at J, with 7 bases in the middle. The CDR3 sequence is CASSIEDGETQYF. The CDR3 nucleotides are TGTGCCAGTAGTATAGAAGACGGTGAGACCCAGTACTTC.

The chain recombines TRBV19 with TRBJ2-7, with 8 bases lining up with TRBD1. V was clipped by 9 bases and J by 4 bases; unmatched bases: 11. The CDR3 is 14 residues long. Germline-derived CDR1 and CDR2 are LNHDA and SQIVND (reference sequence). CDR3 sequence reads: CASRGRGLSYEQYF. The DNA of the CDR3 is TGTGCCAGCCGGGGCAGGGGGCTAAGTTACGAGCAGTACTTC.

The J gene is TRBJ2-7, the V gene TRBV18; 9 nucleotides align to TRBD2. Germline V CDR1 and CDR2: KGHSH, LQKENI. V lost 0 bases and J lost 5; bases outside the gene matches: 5. This CDR3 is built from 15 residues. The DNA of the CDR3 is TGTGCCAGCTCACCACCAGCGGGAGGTTCCCACGAGCAGTACTTC. Its protein is CASSPPAGGSHEQYF.

The chain links TRBV12-3 or TRBV12-4 to TRBJ1-2; TRBD1 aligns across 7 bases. V gave up 3 bases and J gave up 6 bases; unmatched junction bases: 7. This CDR3 contains 14 residues. The CDR3 loop reads CASSFLLTGHGYTF. The CDR3 region has the DNA TGTGCCAGCAGTTTCTTATTGACAGGGCATGGCTACACCTTC.

This clonotype came up once. The chain employs TRBV5-1 and TRBJ2-3; tentative D call: TRBD1 (6 bases). The germline gives CDR1 SGHRS, CDR2 YFSETQ. The CDR3 is made up of 16 amino acids. The V end lost 3 bases, the J end lost 2 bases, and 16 bases lay between the germline ends. CDR3 DNA sequence: TGCGCCAGCAGCTCTAACAGGGCGGGCCCCACAGATACGCAGTATTTT. Translated, it gives CASSSNRAGPTDTQYF.

The chain couples TRBV5-1 to TRBJ2-7; 9 nucleotides line up with TRBD2. The CDR3 covers 17 residues. CDR1 is SGHRS and CDR2 is YFSETQ in the germline V gene. The V segment lost 1 base and the J segment 5 bases; nucleotides outside the gene matches: 13. Here the CDR3 DNA reads TGCGCCAGCAGCTTGCCGCCGGGAAGCGGGAGGTTCAACGAGCAGTACTTC. This gives the protein CASSLPPGSGRFNEQYF.